This is a list of T cell receptor beta chains from one sample in a study of blood T cell repertoires in COVID-19. Repertoires were generated with immunoSEQ multiplex PCR, while TCRdb's copy carries only in-frame clones and drops some. The profile shows 150,000 to 200,000 clones, less than 90% of them singletons. The source material was peripheral blood. All receptors come from a woman aged 70-85 years with COVID-19, enrolled during active disease. Each CDR3 is given without its conserved first and last residue. Clone size is stated in some rows and not others, as once, few, many or a class when expanded.

TRBV12-3/TRBV12-4	TRBJ1-6	.	ASRETRNSPLH
TRBV5-1	TRBJ1-5	.	ASSLGDNQPQH
TRBV14	TRBJ1-1	.	ASSQNRGAAF
TRBV3-1/TRBV3-2	TRBJ1-1	few	ASSQAGSMNTEAF
TRBV2	TRBJ1-5	.	ASSAQIQPQH
TRBV28	TRBJ1-3	.	ASSLDRVYGNTIY
TRBV28	TRBJ1-1	.	ASILSGGGTEAF
TRBV5-1	TRBJ2-1	.	ASSSPAGGPYNEQF
TRBV11-2	TRBJ2-7	.	ASSPITQVRDEQY
TRBV10-3	TRBJ1-1	many	AISVSPGTPYEAF
TRBV3-1/TRBV3-2	TRBJ1-2	.	ASSLVGTQPVRDSRTGYT
TRBV5-6	TRBJ1-2	.	ASSRGGTAGYT
TRBV19	TRBJ1-6	.	ASSMTANSPLH
TRBV2	TRBJ2-5	.	ASSRAQQETQY
TRBV11-2	TRBJ2-5	.	ASSLVAWEGEETQY
TRBV21-1	TRBJ2-7	.	ASSNRGRAYEQY
TRBV7-2	TRBJ1-2	.	ASSSVRGNYGYT
TRBV7-2	TRBJ2-2	.	ASSRDTDTGELF
TRBV19	TRBJ2-3	.	ASSRATGGGTDTQY
TRBV29-1	TRBJ1-2	few	SSRDRNYGYT
TRBV10-1	TRBJ2-7	.	ASSERTGREGNEQY
TRBV6-5	TRBJ2-2	.	ASSTRGMNTGELF
TRBV28	TRBJ1-2	.	ASSLLQGASYGYT
TRBV9	TRBJ1-2	.	ASSVGIVRTDRVYGYT
TRBV6-5	TRBJ1-5	few	ASRSDSSNQPQH
TRBV6-5	TRBJ2-1	.	ASSLLAGGRDEQF
TRBV15	TRBJ2-3	.	ATSTAGRTDTQY